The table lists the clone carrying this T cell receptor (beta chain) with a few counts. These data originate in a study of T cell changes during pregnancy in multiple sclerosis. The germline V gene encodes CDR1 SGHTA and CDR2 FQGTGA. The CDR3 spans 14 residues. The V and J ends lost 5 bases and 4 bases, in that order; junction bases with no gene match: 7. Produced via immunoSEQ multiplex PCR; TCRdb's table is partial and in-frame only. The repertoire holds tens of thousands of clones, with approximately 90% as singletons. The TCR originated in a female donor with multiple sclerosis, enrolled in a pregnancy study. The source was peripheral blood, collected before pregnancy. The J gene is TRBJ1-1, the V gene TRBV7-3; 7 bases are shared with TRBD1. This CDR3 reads CASSPTGVGTEAFF. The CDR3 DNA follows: TGTGCCAGCAGCCCCACAGGGGTTGGCACTGAAGCTTTCTTT.